This TCR beta chain was documented in a study of response to subunit inactivated influenza vaccine. Study-level results: Authors suggested seasonal influenza vaccinations each recruit few new T cells.

Only one count was recorded for this clonotype. The antigen is unknown. The CDR3 covers 18 residues. Germline trimming cut 11 bases from V and 2 bases from J; bases unmatched to any gene: 19. The germline CDR1 and CDR2 sequences are SNHLY and FYNNEI. TCRdb re-called the RT-PCR reads with MiXCR, one entry per CDR3 protein. The data hold hundreds of thousands of distinct CDR3 sequences, with 10% to 15% observed a single time. The rearrangement links TRBV2 to TRBJ2-3, with 10 bases matching TRBD2. The material sequenced was non-naive T cells sorted from PBMCs, taken approximately 15 days before vaccination. The receptor's source is a man in his forties or fifties who received an inactivated influenza vaccine. The CDR3 is CAFCSPGLAEKSTDTQYF. In nucleotides, the CDR3 is TGTGCCTTCTGTTCTCCCGGACTAGCGGAAAAATCCACAGATACGCAGTATTTT. Variable domain in full (rest from reference TRBV2 and TRBJ2-3): EPEVTQTPSHQVTQMGQEVILRCVPISNHLYFYWYRQILGQKVEFLVSFYNNEISEKSEIFDDQFSVERPDGSNFTLKIRSTKLEDSAMYFCAFCSPGLAEKSTDTQYFGPGTRLTVL.